What follows describes a single TCR beta chain. These data originate in a study of shared clonotypes between healthy human individuals. This CDR3 is built from 14 residues. CDR1 SGHAT and CDR2 FQNNGV come from the germline V gene. V lost 0 bases, J lost 2 bases, and 7 bases lay in between. The protocol was immunoSEQ multiplex PCR, while the TCRdb copy is restricted to in-frame clones and leaves out a portion. This table holds 950,000 to 1,300,000 clones, 75% found once. What was sequenced was memory CD4+ T cells sorted from blood. The subset here: CD45RA-negative fraction. V and J are TRBV11-2 and TRBJ1-2; D is unresolved. The receptor was derived from a man younger than 35 in good health. CDR3 DNA sequence: TGTGCCAGCAGCTTAGAACGAGGAAACTATGGCTACACCTTC. It codes for CASSLERGNYGYTF. The variable domain in full, completed from reference TRBV11-2 and TRBJ1-2, reads EAGVAQSPRYKIIEKRQSVAFWCNPISGHATLYWYQQILGQGPKLLIQFQNNGVVDDSQLPKDRFSAERLKGVDSTLKIQPAKLEDSAVYLCASSLERGNYGYTFGSGTRLTVV.